This T cell receptor (beta chain) was sequenced during a study of T cell repertoires in ileal Crohn's disease. The repertoire was sequenced with immunoSEQ multiplex PCR; TCRdb's copy has only in-frame clones and lacks some. The table lists 2,000 to 2,500 clones, approximately 84% of them singletons, with 5.5% to 8.5% in the top ten. With V trimmed by 5 bases and J by 3 bases, 7 bases remained unmatched. Germline CDR1 reads SGDLS; CDR2 reads YYNGEE. The CDR3 length is 15 residues. This TCR was recovered from an adult with Crohn's disease. Input material: ileal tissue. The chain joins TRBV9 to TRBJ2-5; TRBD1 matches at 10 bases. Here the CDR3 reads CASSPYGTGEETQYF. CDR3 in DNA: TGTGCCAGCAGTCCCTACGGGACAGGGGAAGAGACCCAGTACTTC. Together with reference TRBV9 and TRBJ2-5, the CDR3 gives the full variable domain: DSGVTQTPKHLITATGQRVTLRCSPRSGDLSVYWYQQSLDQGLQFLIQYYNGEERAKGNILERFSAQQFPDLHSELNLSSLELGDSALYFCASSPYGTGEETQYFGPGTRLLVL.